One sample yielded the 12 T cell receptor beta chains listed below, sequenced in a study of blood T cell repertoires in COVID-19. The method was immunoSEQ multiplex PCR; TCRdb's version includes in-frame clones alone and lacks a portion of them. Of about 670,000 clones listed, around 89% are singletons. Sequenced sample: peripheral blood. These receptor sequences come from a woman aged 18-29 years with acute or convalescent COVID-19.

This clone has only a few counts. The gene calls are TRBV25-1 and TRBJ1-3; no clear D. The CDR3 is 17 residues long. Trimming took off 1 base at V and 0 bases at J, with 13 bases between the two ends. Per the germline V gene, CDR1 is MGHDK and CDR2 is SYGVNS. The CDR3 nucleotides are TGTGCCAGCAGTGAATTTATCTCGGAGTACTCTGGAAACACCATATATTTT. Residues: CASSEFISEYSGNTIYF. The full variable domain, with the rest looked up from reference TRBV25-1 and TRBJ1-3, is EADIYQTPRYLVIGTGKKITLECSQTMGHDKMYWYQQDPGMELHLIHYSYGVNSTEKGDLSSESTVSRIRTEHFPLTLESARPSHTSQYLCASSEFISEYSGNTIYFGEGSWLTVV.

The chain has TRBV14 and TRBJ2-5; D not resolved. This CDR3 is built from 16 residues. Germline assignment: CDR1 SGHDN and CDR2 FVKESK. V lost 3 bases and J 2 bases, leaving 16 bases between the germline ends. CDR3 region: CASSHQHSVLQETQYF. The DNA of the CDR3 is TGTGCCAGCAGCCATCAACATTCTGTTCTTCAAGAGACCCAGTACTTC. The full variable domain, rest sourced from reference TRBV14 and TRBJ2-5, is EAGVTQFPSHSVIEKGQTVTLRCDPISGHDNLYWYRRVMGKEIKFLLHFVKESKQDESGMPNNRFLAERTGGTYSTLKVQPAELEDSGVYFCASSHQHSVLQETQYFGPGTRLLVL.

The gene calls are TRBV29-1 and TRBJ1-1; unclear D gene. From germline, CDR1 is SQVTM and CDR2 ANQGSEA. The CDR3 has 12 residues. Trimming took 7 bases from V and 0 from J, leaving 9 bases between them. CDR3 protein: CSGLGLNTEAFF. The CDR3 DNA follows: TGCAGCGGACTGGGTTTGAACACTGAAGCTTTCTTT. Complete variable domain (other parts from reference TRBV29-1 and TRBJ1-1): SAVISQKPSRDICQRGTSLTIQCQVDSQVTMMFWYRQQPGQSLTLIATANQGSEATYESGFVIDKFPISRPNLTFSTLTVSNMSPEDSSIYLCSGLGLNTEAFFGQGTRLTVV.

Here the CDR3 reads CASSIRTGGFLLDYGYTF. The CDR3 coding sequence is TGTGCCAGCAGTATCCGGACAGGGGGCTTTCTTCTGGACTATGGCTACACCTTC. The chain combines TRBV28 with TRBJ1-2; TRBD1 aligns across 11 bases. The CDR3 extends over 18 amino acids. The J segment lost 3 bases and the V segment lost 5 bases, leaving 14 bases of the junction unmatched. The V gene's germline CDR1 is MDHEN and CDR2 SYDVKM.

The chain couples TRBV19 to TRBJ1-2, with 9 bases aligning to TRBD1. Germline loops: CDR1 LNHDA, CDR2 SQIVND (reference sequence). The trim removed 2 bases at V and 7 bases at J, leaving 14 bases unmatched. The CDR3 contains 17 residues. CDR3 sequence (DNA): TGTGCCAGTAGTATAACTTGGGGAGGGACAGGGAAAGCTGGCTACACCTTC. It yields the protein CASSITWGGTGKAGYTF.

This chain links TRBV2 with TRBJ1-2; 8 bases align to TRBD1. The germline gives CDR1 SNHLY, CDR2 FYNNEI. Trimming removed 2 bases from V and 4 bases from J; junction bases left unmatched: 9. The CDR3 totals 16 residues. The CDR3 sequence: CASSERPTGGFYGYTF. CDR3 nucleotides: TGTGCCAGCAGTGAACGCCCAACAGGGGGATTCTATGGCTACACCTTC.

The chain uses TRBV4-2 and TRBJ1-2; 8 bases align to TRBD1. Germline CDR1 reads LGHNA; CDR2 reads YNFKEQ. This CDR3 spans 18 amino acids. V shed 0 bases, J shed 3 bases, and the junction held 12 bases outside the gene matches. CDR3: CASSQDPRHRGRDYGYTF. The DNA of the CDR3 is TGTGCCAGCAGCCAAGACCCCCGTCACAGGGGGAGGGACTATGGCTACACCTTC.

The CDR3 DNA follows: TGTGCCTGGGGGGGGGTTTTGGCTGAAGCTTTCTTT. This gives the protein CAWGGVLAEAFF. The chain uses TRBV30 and TRBJ1-1; a possible D gene is TRBD1 (5 bases). Per germline, CDR1 GTSNPN and CDR2 SVGIG (reference sequence). The length of the CDR3 is 12 residues. Trimming cost V 5 bases and J 6 bases, with 13 bases left between them. Combining the CDR3 with reference TRBV30 and TRBJ1-1 gives the whole variable domain SQTIHQWPATLVQPVGSPLSLECTVEGTSNPNLYWYRQAAGRGLQLLFYSVGIGQISSEVPQNLSASRPQDRQFILSSKKLLLSDSGFYLCAWGGVLAEAFFGQGTRLTVV.

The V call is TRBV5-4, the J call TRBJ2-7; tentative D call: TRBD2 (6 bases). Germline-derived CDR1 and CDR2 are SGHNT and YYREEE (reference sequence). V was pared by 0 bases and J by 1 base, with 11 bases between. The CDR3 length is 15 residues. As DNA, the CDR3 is TGTGCCAGCAGCTTGGGGATAGCGGCTTCCTACGAGCAGTACTTC. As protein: CASSLGIAASYEQYF.

The CDR3 is CASSEVRAIGGYTF. The DNA of the CDR3 is TGCGCCAGCAGTGAGGTGCGGGCTATCGGGGGCTACACCTTC. The genes are TRBV10-1 and TRBJ1-2; D not certain. Germline CDR1 and CDR2: WNHNN and SYGVQD (reference sequence). Trimming pared 2 bases from V and 8 bases from J, leaving 15 bases between. This CDR3 comprises 14 residues.

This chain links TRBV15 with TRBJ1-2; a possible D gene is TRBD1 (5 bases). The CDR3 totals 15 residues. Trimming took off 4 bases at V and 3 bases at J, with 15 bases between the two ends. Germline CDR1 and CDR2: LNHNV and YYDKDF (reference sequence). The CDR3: CATSIYPGGDYGYTF. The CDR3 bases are TGTGCCACCAGCATTTACCCGGGGGGGGACTATGGCTACACCTTC.

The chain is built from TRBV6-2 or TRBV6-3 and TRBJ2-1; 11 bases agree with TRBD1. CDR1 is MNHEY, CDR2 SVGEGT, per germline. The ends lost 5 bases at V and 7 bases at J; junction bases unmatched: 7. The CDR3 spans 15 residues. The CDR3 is CASSTWDRGENEQFF. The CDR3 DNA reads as TGTGCCAGCAGTACATGGGACAGGGGGGAGAATGAGCAGTTCTTC.